This T cell receptor beta chain emerged from a study of CD8 T cells in ankylosing spondylitis. TCRdb processed the 5' RACE reads anew with MiXCR; each CDR3 protein has one entry. This sample has over 450,000 distinct CDR3 sequences, with about 12% found just once. V lost 2 bases, J lost 2 bases, and 25 bases lay in between. Germline assignment: CDR1 SGHDT and CDR2 YYEEEE. This CDR3 is built from 19 residues. Worth noting for this clonotype: Its antigen is not identified.

Findings and limits, study-wide: What appeared characteristic of ankylosing spondylitis blood was a TCR beta motif of several highly homologous variants.

Sequences were obtained from blood, either unsorted or a sorted T cell fraction (not recorded which). The J gene is TRBJ1-1, the V gene TRBV5-6, with D maybe TRBD1 (5 bases). The clonotype originates from a male donor with ankylosing spondylitis. The CDR3, as DNA: TGTGCCAGCAGCTTTCCAGGGCTGTCTCTGGTGGACGGCAACACTGAAGCTTTCTTT. This translates into CASSFPGLSLVDGNTEAFF.